This T cell receptor beta chain emerged from a study of cytomegalovirus exposure and HLA in healthy donors. PCR used 60 Vbeta primers and 13 Jbeta primers. Some clones are missing from TCRdb's copy, which holds only in-frame ones; the method was immunoSEQ multiplex PCR. This repertoire shows 200,000 to 300,000 clones, approximately 85% found once; its top ten account for 2% to 2.5%. The V gene's germline CDR1 is MDHEN and CDR2 SYDVKM. V trimming: 8 bases; J trimming: 4 bases; junction bases outside the gene matches: 5. The CDR3 contains 15 residues. Sample: PBMCs. The origin of this receptor is a woman aged 40 to 50 in good health and CMV-seropositive. The chain combines TRBV28 with TRBJ2-3; 14 positions match TRBD2. CDR3 sequence reads: CASARTSGRSDTQYF. DNA of the CDR3: TGTGCCAGCGCCAGGACTAGCGGGAGGTCAGATACGCAGTATTTT.